This entry features one T cell receptor beta chain sequence. Its antigen is unknown. Germline trimming cut 4 bases from V and 7 bases from J; bases unmatched to any gene: 10. The CDR3 runs 15 residues. Per germline, CDR1 DFQATT and CDR2 SNEGSKA (reference sequence). From the reads, TCRdb called clonotypes with MiXCR, one entry per CDR3 protein. The table lists 350,000 to 400,000 distinct CDR3 sequences, roughly 36% of them singletons. This sample was included in a study of T cell repertoires in cytomegalovirus infection. As for the study in general: Matching HLA type, along with CMV infection, was indicated by public TCR beta signatures. Regarding the study as a whole: CMV carriers with the relevant HLA were identified by cumulative public TCR beta family frequency. HLA-C-restricted, CMV-specific TCR beta clonotypes were dominant ex vivo.

The source of this sequence is a human donor in good health (CMV status not recorded). Some clones in this sample may be carry-over from other donors' samples. The starting material was cultured PBMCs, obtained from culture after CMV antigen stimulation. V gene TRBV20-1 combines with J gene TRBJ2-1; 10 bases agree with TRBD2. CDR3 nucleotide sequence: TGCAGTGCTACCCTAGCGGGAGACAGTTTGAATGAGCAGTTCTTC. Amino acids: CSATLAGDSLNEQFF.